In its sample, the clone carrying this T cell receptor (beta chain) was seen once. Trimming left V 2 bases short and J 0 bases short, with 9 bases between. The length of the CDR3 is 14 residues. Germline CDR1 reads SGHRS; CDR2 reads YFSETQ. The data derive from a study of OX40 agonist ivuxolimab in advanced cancers. As for the study in general: Ivuxolimab, an antibody acting as an agonist of OX40 (CD134), was used to treat patients. Patients in dose escalation had liver, melanoma, kidney or head and neck cancers. Two cutaneous melanoma patients and one hepatocellular carcinoma patient, three in all, had partial responses.

The data were produced by immunoSEQ multiplex PCR, yet TCRdb's version contains in-frame clones alone and is incomplete. This table holds approximately 76,000 clones, about nine tenths found once. This material consisted of CD4+ or CD8+ T cells sorted from blood, taken in a trial of the OX40 agonist ivuxolimab. The chain links TRBV5-1 to TRBJ2-7; the D is unclear. This sequence was found in an adult with an advanced solid tumor such as melanoma, head and neck, liver or kidney cancer. The CDR3 nucleotides read TGCGCCAGCAGCTTCGGGCAGCACTCCTACGAGCAGTACTTC. Its protein product is CASSFGQHSYEQYF. Full variable domain (rest looked up from reference TRBV5-1 and TRBJ2-7): KAGVTQTPRYLIKTRGQQVTLSCSPISGHRSVSWYQQTPGQGLQFLFEYFSETQRNKGNFPGRFSGRQFSNSRSEMNVSTLELGDSALYLCASSFGQHSYEQYFGPGTRLTVT.